This TCR beta chain was captured in a study of Graves' ophthalmopathy and Graves' hyperthyroidism. Points from the study as a whole: The model reached about 66% sensitivity and roughly 72% specificity for predicting ophthalmopathy progression. Among thyroid clonotypes expanded above 0.001 frequency, most also appeared in blood.

Germline V gives CDR1 MNHEY, CDR2 SVGAGI. The CDR3 spans 13 residues. V lost 8 bases, J lost 3 bases, and 11 bases lay in between. This clonotype was observed many times. Its antigen is currently unknown. Uncontrolled infections, other autoimmune diseases, pregnancy or lactation barred patients from enrollment. Amplification of TCR beta CDR3 regions used RNA transcripts. Investigators did first-round RT-PCR with HTBI primers, then second-round multiplex PCR. TCRdb analysed the multiplex PCR reads with MiXCR anew, one entry per CDR3 protein. This sample has hundreds of thousands of distinct CDR3 sequences, with approximately 15% found just once.

The receptor's source is a young woman with stable Graves' hyperthyroidism. Sequencing was performed on peripheral blood. This chain links TRBV6-5 with TRBJ1-5, with D possibly TRBD1 on 6 matching bases. The CDR3 DNA sequence: TGTGCCAGCTCGGGGACATACAATCAGCCCCAGCATTTT. Translation: CASSGTYNQPQHF.